These 24 T cell receptor beta chains were all obtained from the same sample, sequenced in a study of beta chain features in type 1 diabetes. Isolated RNA was reverse transcribed in full, so expressed TCRB transcripts were sequenced. TCRdb's table, derived via immunoSEQ multiplex PCR, lists solely in-frame clones and lacks some. The sample lists 200,000 to 300,000 clones; 27% were seen once. Material for sequencing was central memory CD4+ T cells from blood. The receptors come from a man aged 25 to 45 in good health.

The chain is built from TRBV2 and TRBJ2-1; maybe TRBD1 (5 bases). Germline assignment: CDR1 SNHLY and CDR2 FYNNEI. V was shortened by 4 bases and J by 8 bases, with 12 bases between the two germline ends. The CDR3 has 13 amino acids. DNA for the CDR3: TGTGCCAGCAGTGGGGGCAGGGCCGATGAGCAGTTCTTC. Translated, it gives CASSGGRADEQFF.

The chain uses TRBV5-6 and TRBJ2-3; 8 positions match TRBD1. After removal of 4 bases from V and 0 bases from J, the junction contained 10 bases not matched to a gene. CDR1 SGHDT and CDR2 YYEEEE come from the germline V gene. The CDR3 spans 17 residues. The CDR3 spells CASSPTGVGTSTDTQYF. The CDR3 DNA reads as TGTGCCAGCAGCCCGACAGGGGTGGGAACTAGCACAGATACGCAGTATTTT.

This clone was counted only a few times. The genes are TRBV7-9 and TRBJ2-7; D remains ambiguous. V dropped 5 bases and J dropped 3 bases, with 8 bases sitting between them. Per germline, CDR1 SEHNR and CDR2 FQNEAQ (reference sequence). This CDR3 comprises 12 residues. CDR3 loop: CASSNLLYEQYF. CDR3 nucleotides: TGTGCCAGCAGCAATCTGCTCTACGAGCAGTACTTC.

This clone occurred a few times. The chain has TRBV28 and TRBJ2-2, with 8 positions matching TRBD1. The ends lost 5 bases at V and 4 bases at J; junction bases unmatched: 6. The CDR3 contains 15 residues. Per germline, CDR1 MDHEN and CDR2 SYDVKM. The CDR3 loop reads CASSPRTGFTGELFF. The CDR3, as DNA: TGTGCCAGCAGTCCCAGGACAGGGTTCACCGGGGAGCTGTTTTTT.

The CDR3 coding sequence is TGTGCCGTGGGGGAGGGAAGCAATCAGCCCCAGCATTTT. It yields the protein CAVGEGSNQPQHF. The chain combines TRBV6-1 with TRBJ1-5; tentatively, D is TRBD1 (5 bases). The CDR3 is 13 amino acids. CDR1 and CDR2 from the germline V gene are MNHNS and SASEGT. V was clipped by 11 bases and J by 1 base, with 12 bases between them.

The gene calls are TRBV27 and TRBJ1-2; TRBD1 matches at 7 bases. Germline V gives CDR1 MNHEY, CDR2 SMNVEV (reference sequence). The CDR3 consists of 13 residues. V shed 7 bases and J 3 bases; nucleotides not matched to a gene: 5. For the CDR3, the DNA is TGTGCCAGCAAGAGGGGGCTGGACTATGGCTACACCTTC. Protein sequence: CASKRGLDYGYTF.

The rearrangement joins TRBV29-1 to TRBJ2-3, with TRBD1 identical over 7 bases. CDR1 and CDR2 from the germline V gene are SQVTM and ANQGSEA. The V and J ends lost 7 bases and 1 base, in that order; junction bases with no gene match: 2. The CDR3 sequence is 12 residues long. The CDR3 nucleotides are TGCAGCGCTGGACAGGGCACAGATACGCAGTATTTT. It specifies CSAGQGTDTQYF.

The J gene is TRBJ2-5, the V gene TRBV18; a weak D match, TRBD2 (5 bases). Trimming cost V 6 bases and J 1 base, with 18 bases left between them. Germline assignment: CDR1 KGHSH and CDR2 LQKENI. There are 16 residues in the CDR3. The CDR3 loop reads CASSALAGGSQETQYF. The CDR3 nucleotides are TGTGCCAGCTCCGCTCTTGCGGGTGGTAGCCAAGAGACCCAGTACTTC.

The genes are TRBV29-1 and TRBJ1-2; a weak D match, TRBD1 (6 bases). CDR3 length: 14 residues. Looked up from germline, CDR1 is SQVTM and CDR2 is ANQGSEA. Trimming removed 3 bases from V and 1 base from J, with 12 bases in between. CDR3 protein: CSVEGRGYNYGYTF. CDR3 nucleotide sequence: TGCAGCGTTGAGGGCAGGGGATATAACTATGGCTACACCTTC.

This clone was counted a few times. V and J are TRBV23-1 and TRBJ2-1, with D perhaps matching TRBD2 (5 bases). TRBV23-1 qualifies as an ORF whose function is uncertain. The CDR3 runs to 14 residues. V shed 6 bases and J shed 10 bases, with 19 bases lying between them. The CDR3 nucleotides are TGCGCCAGCAGCCTTCCGGGGATCAAACGGGAGCAGTTCTTC. Translated, it gives CASSLPGIKREQFF.

This clone was counted once. V and J are TRBV2 and TRBJ2-1, with a possible D match to TRBD1 (6 bases). CDR1 is SNHLY, CDR2 FYNNEI, per germline. V was trimmed by 7 bases and J by 6 bases, leaving 31 bases between them. This CDR3 contains 19 residues. CDR3 amino acids: CASTFEMTGILQAGNEQFF. In DNA form, the CDR3 reads TGTGCCAGCACCTTTGAAATGACAGGAATTCTTCAGGCTGGCAATGAGCAGTTCTTC.

This chain joins TRBV18 and TRBJ2-4; TRBD1 or TRBD2 may be the D gene (5 bases each). CDR1 and CDR2 from the germline V gene are KGHSH and LQKENI. The CDR3 extends over 14 amino acids. V gave up 6 bases and J gave up 5 bases, with 14 bases separating them. The CDR3 loop reads CASSPTGTENIQYF. The CDR3 nucleotides are TGTGCCAGCTCCCCCACGGGGACCGAAAACATTCAGTACTTC.

This clone was counted ten times or more. V is TRBV5-4 and J is TRBJ2-1, with D perhaps TRBD1 (6 bases). Germline-derived CDR1 and CDR2 are SGHNT and YYREEE (reference sequence). CDR3 length equals 13 residues. The germline V and J ends were trimmed by 4 bases and 6 bases, with 11 bases remaining between them. The CDR3 nucleotides are TGTGCCAGCAGCCCGTTGACAGGCAATGAGCAGTTCTTC. It is translated as CASSPLTGNEQFF.

The V call is TRBV7-2, the J call TRBJ2-3; no definite D call. The CDR3 loop spans 13 amino acids. Looked up from germline, CDR1 is SGHTA and CDR2 is FQGNSA. With 2 bases removed from V and 0 bases from J, the gap between germline ends came to 3 bases. Here the CDR3 DNA reads TGTGCCAGCAGCTTATCCAGCACAGATACGCAGTATTTT. It is translated as CASSLSSTDTQYF.

This clone was detected only a few times. This rearrangement joins TRBV28 to TRBJ2-1, with TRBD2 matching over 11 bases. V lost 2 bases, J lost 5 bases, and 8 bases stayed unmatched. The CDR3 is made up of 17 amino acids. Germline V gives CDR1 MDHEN, CDR2 SYDVKM. In DNA, the CDR3 is TGTGCCAGCAGTTTAAGGCCTAGCGGGAGGCAACACAATGAGCAGTTCTTC. It codes for CASSLRPSGRQHNEQFF. The full variable domain, completed using reference TRBV28 and TRBJ2-1, is DVKVTQSSRYLVKRTGEKVFLECVQDMDHENMFWYRQDPGLGLRLIYFSYDVKMKEKGDIPEGYSVSREKKERFSLILESASTNQTSMYLCASSLRPSGRQHNEQFFGPGTRLTVL.

The chain carries TRBV11-2 and TRBJ2-7; weak D call: TRBD1 (6 bases). Germline CDR1 reads SGHAT; CDR2 reads FQNNGV. The ends were cut back, 4 bases at V and 7 bases at J, with 17 bases in the middle. This CDR3 region has 14 residues. The DNA of the CDR3 is TGTGCCAGCAGCTCTGGACAGTCCGATACGGAGCAGTACTTC. Translation gives CASSSGQSDTEQYF.

CDR3 bases: TGTGCCAGCTCACCACGGGCAGGGGGCGAATACAATGAGCAGTTCTTC. Translating it yields CASSPRAGGEYNEQFF. The V call is TRBV18, the J call TRBJ2-1, with 8 bases fitting TRBD1. The CDR3 spans 16 residues. CDR1 and CDR2 (germline): KGHSH, LQKENI. V lost 1 base and J lost 4; bases outside the gene matches: 6.

Comments on this clone: A read error is likely here: a far larger clone is one base away. The genes are TRBV7-2 and TRBJ2-2; TRBD1 aligns across 11 bases. The germline V gene encodes CDR1 SGHTA and CDR2 FQGNSA. This CDR3 comprises 16 residues. CDR3 coding DNA: TGTGCCACCAGCTTCAGGACAGGGGGCAGCACCGGGGAGCTGTTTTTT. The encoded protein is CATSFRTGGSTGELFF. The full variable domain, its missing parts supplied by reference TRBV7-2 and TRBJ2-2, is GAGVSQSPSNKVTEKGKDVELRCDPISGHTALYWYRQSLGQGLEFLIYFQGNSAPDKSGLPSDRFSAERTGGSVSTLTIQRTQQEDSAVYLCATSFRTGGSTGELFFGEGSRLTVL.

Notes on this clone: One end of the junction varies from germline; a read error may be responsible. This CDR3 is also generated by other DNA sequences in the sample. The V and J genes are TRBV7-9 and TRBJ2-5; D is undetermined. The CDR3 sequence is 13 residues long. CDR1 is SEHNR, CDR2 FQNEAQ, per germline (reference sequence). CDR3 coding DNA: TGTGCCAGCAGCTTAGAGGTTCTGGAGACGCAGTACTTC. As protein: CASSLEVLETQYF.

The chain links TRBV6-5 to TRBJ1-1, with 8 bases matching TRBD1. Germline CDR1 and CDR2: MNHEY and SVGAGI. The CDR3 contains 12 residues. The junction had 8 bases not matched to a gene; V was cut back by 6 bases and J by 11 bases. CDR3 bases: TGTGCCAGCAGCTCCCTCGGACAGGGCGCTTTCTTT. Residues: CASSSLGQGAFF.

This clone was counted ten times or more. This sequence joins TRBV11-1 and TRBJ2-1; D is perhaps TRBD1 (6 bases). This CDR3 has 12 amino acids. The germline CDR1 and CDR2 sequences are SGHAT and FQDESV (reference sequence). The V and J ends lost 1 base and 13 bases respectively, with 11 bases between them. The CDR3 DNA follows: TGTGCCAGCAGCTTAGACAGGGCGGATCAGTTCTTC. Translating it yields CASSLDRADQFF.

This rearrangement joins TRBV29-1 to TRBJ1-5; D unresolved. V was trimmed by 5 bases and J by 4 bases, leaving 12 bases between them. This CDR3 has 13 amino acids. Germline lookup yields CDR1 SQVTM and CDR2 ANQGSEA. The CDR3 loop is CSVSDGINQPQHF. The CDR3 nucleotides read TGCAGCGTTAGCGACGGCATTAATCAGCCCCAGCATTTT. Full variable domain (rest looked up from reference TRBV29-1 and TRBJ1-5): SAVISQKPSRDICQRGTSLTIQCQVDSQVTMMFWYRQQPGQSLTLIATANQGSEATYESGFVIDKFPISRPNLTFSTLTVSNMSPEDSSIYLCSVSDGINQPQHFGDGTRLSIL.

The V call is TRBV20-1, the J call TRBJ2-1, with D unclear. V lost 6 bases and J lost 6, with 9 bases in between. Germline V CDR1 and CDR2: DFQATT, SNEGSKA (reference sequence). This CDR3 contains 11 residues. The CDR3 bases are TGCAGTGCCCTGACTCGCAATGAGCAGTTCTTC. It specifies CSALTRNEQFF.

The J gene is TRBJ1-6, the V gene TRBV7-9; TRBD1 agrees at 9 bases. Trimming at V came to 5 bases and at J to 5 bases, leaving 10 bases not matched to a gene. Per the germline V gene, CDR1 is SEHNR and CDR2 is FQNEAQ (reference sequence). This CDR3 comprises 17 residues. CDR3 sequence: CASSQEDRGRNNSPLHF. Here the CDR3 DNA reads TGTGCCAGCAGCCAGGAGGACAGGGGTCGGAATAATTCACCCCTCCACTTT. The full variable domain, rest sourced from reference TRBV7-9 and TRBJ1-6, is DTGVSQNPRHKITKRGQNVTFRCDPISEHNRLYWYRQTLGQGPEFLTYFQNEAQLEKSRLLSDRFSAERPKGSFSTLEIQRTEQGDSAMYLCASSQEDRGRNNSPLHFGNGTRLTVT.